These 10 T cell receptor beta chains came from one sample sequenced in a study of cytomegalovirus exposure and HLA in healthy donors. This table comes from immunoSEQ multiplex PCR, and its TCRdb copy is limited to in-frame clones, with some not included. In the table there are about 60,000 clones, 95% to 97% of which are singletons. The sample comprised PBMCs. These receptors came from a woman aged 18-35 years in good health and CMV-seronegative.

The chain is built from TRBV10-3 and TRBJ2-7, with D possibly TRBD1 on 6 matching bases. The germline CDR1 and CDR2 sequences are ENHRY and SYGVKD. The CDR3 is 14 residues long. V lost 3 bases and J 2 bases, leaving 11 bases between the germline ends. CDR3 sequence: CAISENRVTYEQYF. The DNA for the CDR3 is TGTGCCATCAGTGAAAACAGGGTGACCTACGAGCAGTACTTC.

This rearrangement joins TRBV11-3 to TRBJ2-3, with D possibly matching TRBD2 (6 bases). V lost 5 bases and J lost 10, with 10 bases in between. This CDR3 comprises 11 residues. CDR1 and CDR2 from the germline V gene are SGHNT and YENEEA. CDR3 region: CASSRGGAQYF. CDR3 nucleotides: TGTGCCAGCAGCCGTGGAGGGGCGCAGTATTTT.

The chain joins TRBV15 to TRBJ2-5, with D unclear. Trimming left V 3 bases short and J 2 bases short, with 10 bases between. CDR1 and CDR2 (germline): LNHNV, YYDKDF (reference sequence). The CDR3 has 14 residues. As DNA, the CDR3 is TGTGCCACCAGCAGTGGGCCGTTTCAAGAGACCCAGTACTTC. It is translated as CATSSGPFQETQYF.

V gene TRBV29-1 combines with J gene TRBJ1-1, with TRBD1 matching 7 bases. J lost 7 bases, V lost 6 bases, and 5 bases had no gene match. This CDR3 has 11 amino acids. Germline V gene lookup returns CDR1 SQVTM and CDR2 ANQGSEA. CDR3 DNA: TGCAGCGTAGACGGGACAGATGAAGCTTTCTTT. Amino acid sequence: CSVDGTDEAFF. Complete variable domain (other parts from reference TRBV29-1 and TRBJ1-1): SAVISQKPSRDICQRGTSLTIQCQVDSQVTMMFWYRQQPGQSLTLIATANQGSEATYESGFVIDKFPISRPNLTFSTLTVSNMSPEDSSIYLCSVDGTDEAFFGQGTRLTVV.

The V and J genes are TRBV7-3 and TRBJ2-1; D possibly corresponds to TRBD2 (6 bases). The CDR3 contains 12 residues. Looked up from germline, CDR1 is SGHTA and CDR2 is FQGTGA. V shed 10 bases and J shed 8 bases, with 15 bases lying between them. The CDR3 coding sequence is TGTGCCACCCGAGGGTCGGGGGATGAGCAGTTCTTC. Translation gives CATRGSGDEQFF.

This clone is a singleton in its sample. J is TRBJ2-7 and V is TRBV7-9; TRBD2 might be the D (5 bases). With 5 bases removed from V and 0 bases from J, the gap between germline ends came to 8 bases. This CDR3 comprises 13 residues. CDR1 SEHNR and CDR2 FQNEAQ come from the germline V gene (reference sequence). The CDR3 DNA is TGTGCCAGCAGCCGGAGGAGCTCCTACGAGCAGTACTTC. Translation: CASSRRSSYEQYF.

This rearrangement joins TRBV6-5 to TRBJ2-5, with a weak D call TRBD1 (5 bases). The CDR3 is 16 amino acids. The V end was cut by 4 bases, the J end by 5 bases, with 20 bases between. Germline assignment: CDR1 MNHEY and CDR2 SVGAGI. The CDR3 protein is CASSSSGATSAETQYF. For the CDR3, the DNA is TGTGCCAGCAGTTCCTCTGGGGCGACCTCGGCGGAGACCCAGTACTTC.

V is TRBV7-9 and J is TRBJ2-1; a possible D gene is TRBD2 (8 bases). From germline, CDR1 is SEHNR and CDR2 FQNEAQ (reference sequence). The CDR3 has 17 residues. Trimming shortened V by 5 bases and J by 5 bases, and 22 bases separated the two germline ends. In DNA, the CDR3 is TGTGCCAGCAGCCCTAGGGGGCGGGGACTAGTTAACAATGAGCAGTTCTTC. Translating it yields CASSPRGRGLVNNEQFF.

This clone occurred once. The V call is TRBV27, the J call TRBJ1-1; D may be TRBD1 (5 bases). Per germline, CDR1 MNHEY and CDR2 SMNVEV (reference sequence). The V end lost 0 bases, the J end lost 1 base, and 6 bases lay between the germline ends. The CDR3 length is 14 residues. The CDR3 sequence: CASSLSGGNTEAFF. CDR3 sequence (DNA): TGTGCCAGCAGTTTATCGGGGGGGAACACTGAAGCTTTCTTT.

The chain employs TRBV28 and TRBJ2-1; the D gene is possibly TRBD2 (5 bases). Trimming stripped 7 bases from V and 10 bases from J, with 20 bases between. Germline values: CDR1 MDHEN, CDR2 SYDVKM. The CDR3 has 14 residues. Here the CDR3 reads CASTQRTLLGEQFF. CDR3 in DNA: TGTGCCAGCACCCAGAGGACTCTTCTAGGGGAGCAGTTCTTC.